Shown below are 8 T cell receptor beta chains from a single sample sequenced in a study of T cells in Graves' hyperthyroidism and ophthalmopathy. It was RNA transcripts that yielded the amplified TCR beta CDR3 regions. During a first-round RT-PCR of the TCR CDR3, the HTBI primer set was used. One entry per CDR3 protein, called by TCRdb with MiXCR from the multiplex PCR reads. The sample records more than 550,000 distinct CDR3 sequences, about 45% being singletons. Sequencing was performed on peripheral blood or thyroid tissue (not recorded which). Receptors were obtained from an adult man with Graves' disease, either hyperthyroidism or ophthalmopathy (not recorded which).

The chain links TRBV9 to TRBJ2-7; D tentatively fits TRBD1 or TRBD2 (5 bases each). V dropped 6 bases and J dropped 8 bases, with 21 bases sitting between them. Germline V gives CDR1 SGDLS, CDR2 YYNGEE. The CDR3 consists of 14 residues. The CDR3 here is CASNPGGVVAKQYF. The CDR3 DNA is TGTGCCAGCAACCCTGGGGGTGTTGTGGCCAAGCAGTACTTC.

The rearrangement uses TRBV10-3 and TRBJ2-7; no reliable D call. The CDR3 is 11 residues long. V shed 11 bases and J shed 0 bases, with 8 bases lying between them. Germline values: CDR1 ENHRY, CDR2 SYGVKD. CDR3 amino acids: CAGSSSYEQYF. DNA of the CDR3: TGTGCCGGGTCTAGCTCCTACGAGCAGTACTTC.

V usage is TRBV18 and J usage is TRBJ2-7; 8 positions match TRBD2. The CDR3 consists of 15 residues. Looked up from germline, CDR1 is KGHSH and CDR2 is LQKENI. J was trimmed by 7 bases and V by 2 bases; bases with no gene match: 10. CDR3: CASSPFSGNTWEQYF. CDR3 sequence (DNA): TGTGCCAGCTCACCATTTAGCGGGAACACATGGGAGCAGTACTTC.

This chain connects TRBV6-1 to TRBJ1-1; D call uncertain. CDR3 length: 14 residues. Trimming shortened V by 6 bases and J by 7 bases, and 18 bases separated the two germline ends. Germline lookup yields CDR1 MNHNS and CDR2 SASEGT. The CDR3 reads CASSRLGGLNEAFF. CDR3 nucleotides: TGTGCCAGCAGCCGCCTGGGCGGGCTTAATGAAGCTTTCTTT.

In this sample, this clonotype turned up a few times. The chain uses TRBV11-2 and TRBJ1-2; D is undetermined. V was shortened by 6 bases and J by 6 bases, with 11 bases between the two germline ends. CDR3 length: 12 residues. Germline loops: CDR1 SGHAT, CDR2 FQNNGV. CDR3 in DNA: TGTGCCAGCAGAGGAGGTTTTGATGGCTACACCTTC. It is translated as CASRGGFDGYTF.

Notes on this clonotype: A read error may explain this, as a much larger clone is one base away. V and J are TRBV7-9 and TRBJ2-6; D perhaps matches TRBD1 (5 bases). The length of the CDR3 is 14 residues. CDR1 SEHNR and CDR2 FQNEAQ come from the germline V gene (reference sequence). CDR3 amino acids: CASSFRSGANVLSF. CDR3 DNA sequence: TGTGCCAGCAGCTTCCGCTCTGGGGCCAACGTCCTGTCTTTC.

The chain is built from TRBV5-1 and TRBJ2-7; D remains ambiguous. The CDR3 contains 14 residues. V was pared by 2 bases and J by 2 bases, with 11 bases between. Germline V gene sequence: CDR1 SGHRS, CDR2 YFSETQ. The CDR3 DNA follows: TGCGCCAGCAGCTTTCGTGCACAACCCTACGAGCAGTACTTC. Protein product: CASSFRAQPYEQYF. The full variable domain, rest sourced from reference TRBV5-1 and TRBJ2-7, is KAGVTQTPRYLIKTRGQQVTLSCSPISGHRSVSWYQQTPGQGLQFLFEYFSETQRNKGNFPGRFSGRQFSNSRSEMNVSTLELGDSALYLCASSFRAQPYEQYFGPGTRLTVT.

This chain links TRBV9 with TRBJ2-5, with TRBD2 matching 10 bases. The CDR3 covers 17 residues. From germline, CDR1 is SGDLS and CDR2 YYNGEE. The junction had 13 bases not matched to a gene; V was cut back by 4 bases and J by 4 bases. The CDR3: CASSLIASGRAGETQYF. Here the CDR3 DNA reads TGTGCCAGCAGCTTGATTGCCAGCGGGAGGGCCGGAGAGACCCAGTACTTC.